This record concerns one T cell receptor (beta chain) sequence. The antigen remains undetermined. The length of the CDR3 is 15 residues. V shed 6 bases and J 10 bases; nucleotides not matched to a gene: 11. Per germline, CDR1 MDHEN and CDR2 SYDVKM. The data originate from a study of T cell responses to AZD1222 COVID-19 vaccine. Study as a whole: Combined were second doses at about 4 or about 12 weeks.

Study-wide results and caveats: With dominance at 160-218 and 743-854, vaccine-associated CD4 TCRs spanned spike. Females outnumbered males among donors, who were mostly white British; clonal diversity was possibly underestimated. Recipients of AZD1222 seropositive at baseline numbered only five or six.

Some clones are missing from TCRdb's copy, which holds only in-frame ones; the method was immunoSEQ multiplex PCR. The sample consists of 150,000 to 200,000 clones, 85% to 95% of them appearing once. The receptor was derived from an adult in good health. This rearrangement joins TRBV28 to TRBJ1-6, with TRBD1 identical over 8 bases. Sequenced here: peripheral blood, sampled on day 0 of AZD1222 vaccination. In nucleotides, the CDR3 is TGTGCCAGCAGGTCGGACAGGGTTTACGAGTCACCCCTCCACTTT. This gives the protein CASRSDRVYESPLHF.